This TCR beta chain came from a study of beta chain features in type 1 diabetes. Study-wide points: Compared to healthy donors, patients appeared to have naive, central memory and Treg TCRB repertoires that were more alike. Type 1 diabetes patients had VDJ junctions that carried fewer insertions and more deletions.

Markers CD45RO/CCR7/CD25/CD127/CD95/CD27 served to sort CD4+ naive, central memory, regulatory and stem cell-like memory cells. Sort purity for all populations was recorded as exceeding 98%. The CDR3 has 14 amino acids. Germline-derived CDR1 and CDR2 are SGHTA and FQGNSA. V was cut by 2 bases and J by 1 base, with 8 bases left in between. Expressed TCRB transcripts were sequenced because the entire RNA isolate underwent reverse transcription. This table comes from immunoSEQ multiplex PCR, and its TCRdb copy is limited to in-frame clones, with some not included. The repertoire holds 150,000 to 180,000 clones, with roughly 11% as singletons. With regard to this clone: The antigen remains unidentified.

The chain recombines TRBV7-2 with TRBJ2-5; tentatively, D is TRBD2 (5 bases). This TCR was recovered from a young man in good health. The sample comprised central memory CD4+ T cells from blood. The CDR3 nucleotides read TGTGCCAGCAGCTTAAACAGCGGCCAAGAGACCCAGTACTTC. As protein: CASSLNSGQETQYF.